These 18 T cell receptor beta chains were all obtained from the same sample, sequenced in a study of a mutant IDH1 vaccine in newly diagnosed glioma (dated by TCRdb to the early 2020s). Per the publication, the time point label means: baseline, week 1 (first vaccination visit). Sample treatment or condition, as interpreted from the label and publication: pre-vaccination baseline after standard-of-care therapy. The method was the immunoSEQ multiplex PCR assay. Held by TCRdb, this immuneACCESS table contains in-frame sequences only and omits some clones. Under half of the omission traces to an unresolved V gene where checked; the cause of the rest is unknown. For this sample there are some 50,000 clones; 86% appear just once. Roughly 2.4% of the sample belongs to the ten largest clones. The sample consisted of PBMCs, taken from a glioma patient treated with radiotherapy, temozolomide or both. The origin of the receptors is a man between 40 and 49 years old with glioma.

The gene calls are TRBV6-5 and TRBJ1-5, with 9 bases identical to TRBD1. J lost 2 bases, V lost 6 bases, and 2 bases had no gene match. This CDR3 region has 14 residues. Germline lookup yields CDR1 MNHEY and CDR2 SVGAGI. The CDR3 loop reads CASRGQGRNQPQHF. The CDR3 nucleotides are TGTGCCAGCAGGGGACAGGGACGCAATCAGCCCCAGCATTTT.

The chain recombines TRBV7-9 with TRBJ1-5; possible D gene TRBD1, 5 bases. The V gene's germline CDR1 is SEHNR and CDR2 FQNEAQ (reference sequence). The V and J ends lost 1 base and 7 bases respectively, with 8 bases between them. The CDR3 has 13 amino acids. DNA of the CDR3: TGTGCCAGCAGCTTAGTAGGGGTCCAGCCCCAGCATTTT. Amino acid sequence: CASSLVGVQPQHF.

The rearrangement uses TRBV10-3 and TRBJ2-1; perhaps TRBD2 as D (6 bases). This CDR3 has 14 residues. Germline assignment: CDR1 ENHRY and CDR2 SYGVKD. Trimming took off 4 bases at V and 5 bases at J, with 12 bases between the two ends. The CDR3 nucleotides are TGTGCCATCAGTGGGGGGGAGAGGGACAATGAGCAGTTCTTC. It codes for CAISGGERDNEQFF.

The chain combines TRBV7-2 with TRBJ2-3, with D unresolved. CDR3 length: 14 residues. The V end lost 7 bases, the J end lost 0 bases, and 11 bases lay between the germline ends. Germline CDR1 reads SGHTA; CDR2 reads FQGNSA. CDR3 bases: TGTGCCAGCAAGTCTGTAACTAGCACAGATACGCAGTATTTT. It yields the protein CASKSVTSTDTQYF. The full variable domain, its missing parts supplied by reference TRBV7-2 and TRBJ2-3, is GAGVSQSPSNKVTEKGKDVELRCDPISGHTALYWYRQSLGQGLEFLIYFQGNSAPDKSGLPSDRFSAERTGGSVSTLTIQRTQQEDSAVYLCASKSVTSTDTQYFGPGTRLTVL.

CDR3 sequence reads: CASSLTWGGRAGGNEQFF. DNA of the CDR3: TGTGCCAGCAGCTTGACTTGGGGGGGGCGGGCCGGTGGGAATGAGCAGTTCTTC. The chain couples TRBV5-4 to TRBJ2-1; perhaps TRBD2 as D (7 bases). The CDR3 is 18 residues long. The germline CDR1 and CDR2 sequences are SGHNT and YYREEE (reference sequence). Trimming took off 1 base at V and 7 bases at J, with 24 bases between the two ends.

The V and J genes are TRBV27 and TRBJ2-3; 8 bases fit TRBD2. The V segment lost 8 bases and the J segment 0 bases; nucleotides outside the gene matches: 7. This CDR3 spans 15 amino acids. Germline CDR1 MNHEY, CDR2 SMNVEV (reference sequence). The CDR3 loop is CASAISGTSTDTQYF. In DNA, the CDR3 is TGTGCCAGCGCCATTAGCGGGACAAGCACAGATACGCAGTATTTT.

V and J are TRBV4-3 and TRBJ2-1, with D unclear. The CDR3 is made up of 17 amino acids. Between the trimmed V and J ends, which lost 0 bases and 1 base, there was a span of 13 bases. Germline V gives CDR1 LGHNA, CDR2 YSLEER. The CDR3 coding sequence is TGCGCCAGCAGCCAAGAGTCCCTCGCCCGGTCCTACAATGAGCAGTTCTTC. Translation gives CASSQESLARSYNEQFF.

This chain links TRBV18 with TRBJ2-7, with 7 bases matching TRBD1. The CDR3 is 13 amino acids. Unmatched junction bases numbered 4, after V lost 4 bases and J lost 4 bases. Germline V gene lookup returns CDR1 KGHSH and CDR2 LQKENI. This CDR3 reads CASSRTGTYEQYF. CDR3 DNA sequence: TGTGCCAGCTCACGGACAGGAACATACGAGCAGTACTTC.

This sequence joins TRBV7-8 and TRBJ2-7; 9 nucleotides line up with TRBD2. The length of the CDR3 is 13 residues. Germline CDR1 SGHVS, CDR2 FQNEAQ. J gave up 6 bases and V 4 bases, and 4 bases lay outside the gene matches. The CDR3 protein is CASSSGLALEQYF. The CDR3 DNA reads as TGTGCCAGCAGCTCGGGACTAGCACTCGAGCAGTACTTC.

The rearrangement joins TRBV4-1 to TRBJ2-2; D unclear. V was clipped by 7 bases and J by 5 bases, with 8 bases between them. This CDR3 spans 12 amino acids. Germline CDR1 reads MGHRA; CDR2 reads YSYEKL. Written as DNA, the CDR3 is TGCGCCAGCAACGGGTTAACCGGGGAGCTGTTTTTT. Translated, it gives CASNGLTGELFF.

Only one count was recorded for this clone. V gene TRBV5-1 combines with J gene TRBJ2-1; 8 positions match TRBD1. The J segment lost 5 bases and the V segment lost 1 base, leaving 11 bases of the junction unmatched. The CDR3 has 17 amino acids. The V gene's germline CDR1 is SGHRS and CDR2 YFSETQ. CDR3 amino acids: CASSLPPGQAYDNEQFF. DNA for the CDR3: TGCGCCAGCAGCTTGCCTCCGGGACAGGCTTACGACAATGAGCAGTTCTTC.

About this clone itself: This same CDR3 is encoded by further DNA sequences in the sample. The chain uses TRBV18 and TRBJ2-3, with no clear D. Germline V gene sequence: CDR1 KGHSH, CDR2 LQKENI. The ends were cut back, 3 bases at V and 1 base at J, with 5 bases in the middle. This CDR3 region has 13 residues. CDR3 DNA sequence: TGTGCCAGCTCACCGAGCGGCACAGATACGCAGTATTTT. Its translation is CASSPSGTDTQYF.

V is TRBV5-6 and J is TRBJ1-4, with 10 bases matching TRBD1. The ends lost 0 bases at V and 6 bases at J; junction bases unmatched: 2. CDR1 and CDR2 (germline): SGHDT, YYEEEE. CDR3 length equals 15 residues. The CDR3 loop reads CASSLVGTGDEKLFF. DNA for the CDR3: TGTGCCAGCAGCTTGGTAGGGACAGGGGATGAAAAACTGTTTTTT.

The chain is built from TRBV19 and TRBJ2-1; the D gene is possibly TRBD2 (6 bases). Trimming stripped 7 bases from V and 8 bases from J, with 18 bases between. The length of the CDR3 is 14 residues. CDR1 and CDR2 from the germline V gene are LNHDA and SQIVND (reference sequence). The CDR3, as DNA: TGTGCCAGTATTGAATCGAGCGGGCGGGATGAGCAGTTCTTC. This gives the protein CASIESSGRDEQFF. Full variable domain (remainder filled in from reference TRBV19 and TRBJ2-1): DGGITQSPKYLFRKEGQNVTLSCEQNLNHDAMYWYRQDPGQGLRLIYYSQIVNDFQKGDIAEGYSVSREKKESFPLTVTSAQKNPTAFYLCASIESSGRDEQFFGPGTRLTVL.

V and J are TRBV7-9 and TRBJ1-2, with 9 bases identical to TRBD1. Germline-derived CDR1 and CDR2 are SEHNR and FQNEAQ (reference sequence). With 10 bases clipped from V and 6 bases from J, the junction kept 12 bases outside the gene matches. The CDR3 covers 14 residues. The CDR3 coding sequence is TGTGCCACCTCCCTATTACAGGGGGCGCATGGCTACACCTTC. Residues: CATSLLQGAHGYTF.

The chain employs TRBV4-3 and TRBJ2-1; D gene ambiguous. There are 17 residues in the CDR3. Trimming removed 0 bases from V and 8 bases from J, with 20 bases in between. Germline loops: CDR1 LGHNA, CDR2 YSLEER. CDR3 in amino acids: CASSQEGRPPGYDEQFF. The CDR3 DNA is TGCGCCAGCAGCCAAGAGGGCCGCCCCCCCGGGTACGATGAGCAGTTCTTC.

The chain carries TRBV14 and TRBJ2-1, with 9 bases matching TRBD2. Germline CDR1 is SGHDN and CDR2 is FVKESK. V lost 4 bases, J lost 15 bases, and 4 bases stayed unmatched. The CDR3 runs 11 residues. Here the CDR3 DNA reads TGTGCCAGCAGCCTGTCTAGCGGGATGTTCTTC. Protein: CASSLSSGMFF.

This chain links TRBV5-1 with TRBJ2-3, with a possible D match to TRBD1 (5 bases). This CDR3 contains 13 residues. With 7 bases removed from V and 5 bases from J, the gap between germline ends came to 14 bases. Looked up from germline, CDR1 is SGHRS and CDR2 is YFSETQ. In DNA, the CDR3 is TGCGCCAGCTCGGTAGTAGGGGAAGATACGCAGTATTTT. Encoded protein: CASSVVGEDTQYF.